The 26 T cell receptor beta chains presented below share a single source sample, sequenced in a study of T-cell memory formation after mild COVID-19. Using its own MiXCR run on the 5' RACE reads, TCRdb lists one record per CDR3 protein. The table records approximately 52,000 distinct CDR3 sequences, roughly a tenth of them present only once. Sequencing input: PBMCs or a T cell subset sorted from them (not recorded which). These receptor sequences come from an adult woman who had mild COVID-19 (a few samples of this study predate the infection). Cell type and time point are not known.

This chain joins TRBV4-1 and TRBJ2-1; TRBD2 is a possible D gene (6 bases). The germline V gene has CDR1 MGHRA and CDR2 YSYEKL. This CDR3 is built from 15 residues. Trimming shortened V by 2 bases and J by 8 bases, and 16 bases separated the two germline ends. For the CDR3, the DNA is TGCGCCAGCAGCCAAAGAAGGCCGGGAGAGCATGAGCAGTTCTTC. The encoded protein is CASSQRRPGEHEQFF.

This chain's CDR3 is CASVVGGGGENEQFF. The DNA for the CDR3 is TGTGCCAGCGTCGTCGGAGGGGGGGGCGAGAATGAGCAGTTCTTC. The rearrangement uses TRBV27 and TRBJ2-1, with D perhaps matching TRBD2 (7 bases). CDR1 and CDR2 from the germline V gene are MNHEY and SMNVEV (reference sequence). V dropped 8 bases and J dropped 7 bases, with 21 bases sitting between them. The CDR3 consists of 15 residues.

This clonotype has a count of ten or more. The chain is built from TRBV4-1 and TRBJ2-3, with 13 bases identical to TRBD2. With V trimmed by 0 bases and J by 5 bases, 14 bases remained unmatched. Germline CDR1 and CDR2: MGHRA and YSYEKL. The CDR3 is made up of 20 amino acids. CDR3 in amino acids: CASSQEGRTSGSFRGDTQYF. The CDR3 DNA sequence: TGCGCCAGCAGCCAAGAAGGGAGGACTAGCGGGAGTTTCCGCGGAGATACGCAGTATTTT.

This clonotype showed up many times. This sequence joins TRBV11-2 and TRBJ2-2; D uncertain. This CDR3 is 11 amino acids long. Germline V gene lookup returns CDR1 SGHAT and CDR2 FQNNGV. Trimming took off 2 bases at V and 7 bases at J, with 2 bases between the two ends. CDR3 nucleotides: TGTGCCAGCAGCTTAATCGGGGAGCTGTTTTTT. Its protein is CASSLIGELFF.

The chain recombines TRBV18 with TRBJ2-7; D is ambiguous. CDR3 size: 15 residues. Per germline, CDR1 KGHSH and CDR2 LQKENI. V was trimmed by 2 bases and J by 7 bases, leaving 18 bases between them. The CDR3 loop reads CASSPLDNRLKEQYF. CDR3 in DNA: TGTGCCAGCTCACCATTAGACAATCGTCTGAAAGAGCAGTACTTC.

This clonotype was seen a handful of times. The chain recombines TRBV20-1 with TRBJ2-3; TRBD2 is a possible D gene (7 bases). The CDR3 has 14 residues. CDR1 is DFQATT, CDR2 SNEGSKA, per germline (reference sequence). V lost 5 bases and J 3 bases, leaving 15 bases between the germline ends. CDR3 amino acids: CSARGRGRTDTQYF. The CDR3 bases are TGCAGTGCTCGGGGGAGGGGGAGGACAGATACGCAGTATTTT.

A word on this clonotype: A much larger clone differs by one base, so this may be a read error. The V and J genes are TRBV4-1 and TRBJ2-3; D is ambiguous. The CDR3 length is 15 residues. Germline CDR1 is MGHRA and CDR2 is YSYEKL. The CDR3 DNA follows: TGCGCCAGCGGCCAAGCCGCCTATTCCACAGATACGCAGTATTTT. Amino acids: CASGQAAYSTDTQYF.

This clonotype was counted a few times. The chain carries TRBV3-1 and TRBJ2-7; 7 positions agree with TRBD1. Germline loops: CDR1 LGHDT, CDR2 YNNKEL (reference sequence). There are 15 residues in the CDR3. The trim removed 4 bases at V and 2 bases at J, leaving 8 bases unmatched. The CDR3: CASSLKGAGPYEQYF. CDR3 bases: TGTGCCAGCAGCCTCAAGGGGGCAGGTCCCTACGAGCAGTACTTC.

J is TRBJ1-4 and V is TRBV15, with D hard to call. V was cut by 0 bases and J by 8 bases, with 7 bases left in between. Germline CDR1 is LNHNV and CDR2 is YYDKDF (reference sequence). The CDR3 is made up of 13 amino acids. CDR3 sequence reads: CATSRDLREKLFF. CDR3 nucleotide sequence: TGTGCCACCAGCAGAGATCTTAGGGAAAAACTGTTTTTT.

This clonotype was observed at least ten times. CDR3 amino acids: CASSLTGTEAYEQYF. The CDR3 nucleotides read TGTGCCAGCAGCTTGACCGGGACAGAGGCCTACGAGCAGTACTTC. V is TRBV5-6 and J is TRBJ2-7; 7 bases map to TRBD1. Germline lookup yields CDR1 SGHDT and CDR2 YYEEEE. V trimming: 1 base; J trimming: 2 bases; junction bases outside the gene matches: 6. CDR3 length: 15 amino acids.

CDR3 DNA: TGTGCCACCAGTGATAAAAAGGGCTACACCTTC. It is translated as CATSDKKGYTF. The chain links TRBV24-1 to TRBJ1-2; unclear D gene. Looked up from germline, CDR1 is KGHDR and CDR2 is SFDVKD. The CDR3 is 11 residues long. V was clipped by 3 bases and J by 8 bases, with 6 bases between them.

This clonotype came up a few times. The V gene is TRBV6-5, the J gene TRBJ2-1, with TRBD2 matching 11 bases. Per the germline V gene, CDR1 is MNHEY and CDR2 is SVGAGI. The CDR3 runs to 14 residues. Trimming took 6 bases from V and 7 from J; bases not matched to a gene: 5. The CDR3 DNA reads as TGTGCCAGCAGACGGACTAGCGGGCTTAATGAGCAGTTCTTC. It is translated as CASRRTSGLNEQFF.

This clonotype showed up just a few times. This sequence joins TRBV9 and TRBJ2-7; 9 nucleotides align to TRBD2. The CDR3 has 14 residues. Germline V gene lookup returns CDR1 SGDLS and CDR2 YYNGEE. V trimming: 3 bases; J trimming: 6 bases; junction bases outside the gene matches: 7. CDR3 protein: CASSGVAGAGEQYF. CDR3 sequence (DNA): TGTGCCAGCAGCGGAGTAGCGGGGGCTGGCGAGCAGTACTTC. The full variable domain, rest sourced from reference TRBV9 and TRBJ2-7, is DSGVTQTPKHLITATGQRVTLRCSPRSGDLSVYWYQQSLDQGLQFLIQYYNGEERAKGNILERFSAQQFPDLHSELNLSSLELGDSALYFCASSGVAGAGEQYFGPGTRLTVT.

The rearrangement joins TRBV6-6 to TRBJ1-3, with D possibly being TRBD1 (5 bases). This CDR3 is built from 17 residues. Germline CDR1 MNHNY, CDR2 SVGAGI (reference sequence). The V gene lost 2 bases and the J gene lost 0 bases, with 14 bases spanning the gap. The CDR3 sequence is CASSYNVRASSGNTIYF. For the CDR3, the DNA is TGTGCCAGCAGTTACAACGTCAGGGCCTCCTCTGGAAACACCATATATTTT.

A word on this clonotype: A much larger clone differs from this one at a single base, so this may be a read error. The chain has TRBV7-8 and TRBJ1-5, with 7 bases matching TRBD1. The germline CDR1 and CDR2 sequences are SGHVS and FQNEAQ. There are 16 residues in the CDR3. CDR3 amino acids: CASSGYRDSSNKPQHF. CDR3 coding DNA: TGTGCCAGCAGCGGATACCGGGACAGTAGCAATAAGCCCCAGCATTTT.

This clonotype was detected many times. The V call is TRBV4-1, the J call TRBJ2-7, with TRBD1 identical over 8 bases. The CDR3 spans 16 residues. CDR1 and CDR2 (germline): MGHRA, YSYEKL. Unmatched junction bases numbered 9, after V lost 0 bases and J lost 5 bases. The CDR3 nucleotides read TGCGCCAGCAGCCAAGATAGGACAGGGAGTTACAACGAGCAGTACTTC. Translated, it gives CASSQDRTGSYNEQYF.

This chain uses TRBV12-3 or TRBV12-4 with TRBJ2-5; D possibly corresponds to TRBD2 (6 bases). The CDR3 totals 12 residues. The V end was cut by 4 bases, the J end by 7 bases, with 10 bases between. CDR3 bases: TGTGCCAGCAGTTCACCGGAGGGGACCCAGTACTTC. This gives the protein CASSSPEGTQYF.

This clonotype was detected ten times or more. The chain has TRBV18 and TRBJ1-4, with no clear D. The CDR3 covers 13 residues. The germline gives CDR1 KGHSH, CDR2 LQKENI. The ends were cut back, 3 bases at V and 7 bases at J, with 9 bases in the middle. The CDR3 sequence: CASSPIVREKLFF. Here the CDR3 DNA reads TGTGCCAGCTCACCGATTGTACGTGAAAAACTGTTTTTT. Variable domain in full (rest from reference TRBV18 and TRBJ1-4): NAGVMQNPRHLVRRRGQEARLRCSPMKGHSHVYWYRQLPEEGLKFMVYLQKENIIDESGMPKERFSAEFPKEGPSILRIQQVVRGDSAAYFCASSPIVREKLFFGSGTQLSVL.

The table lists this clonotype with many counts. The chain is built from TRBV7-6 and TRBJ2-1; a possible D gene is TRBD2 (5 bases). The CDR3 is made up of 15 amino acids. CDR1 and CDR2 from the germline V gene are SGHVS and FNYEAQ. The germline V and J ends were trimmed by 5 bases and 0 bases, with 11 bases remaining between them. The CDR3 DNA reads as TGTGCCAGCAGCCCCTCCACTAGCTCCTACAATGAGCAGTTCTTC. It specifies CASSPSTSSYNEQFF.

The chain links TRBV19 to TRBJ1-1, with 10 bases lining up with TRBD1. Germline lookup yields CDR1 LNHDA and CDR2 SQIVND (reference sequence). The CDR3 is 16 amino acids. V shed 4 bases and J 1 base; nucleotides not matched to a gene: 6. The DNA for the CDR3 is TGTGCCAGTAGTACTAGACAGGGGGCTAGGAACACTGAAGCTTTCTTT. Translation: CASSTRQGARNTEAFF. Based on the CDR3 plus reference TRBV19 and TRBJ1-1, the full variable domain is DGGITQSPKYLFRKEGQNVTLSCEQNLNHDAMYWYRQDPGQGLRLIYYSQIVNDFQKGDIAEGYSVSREKKESFPLTVTSAQKNPTAFYLCASSTRQGARNTEAFFGQGTRLTVV.

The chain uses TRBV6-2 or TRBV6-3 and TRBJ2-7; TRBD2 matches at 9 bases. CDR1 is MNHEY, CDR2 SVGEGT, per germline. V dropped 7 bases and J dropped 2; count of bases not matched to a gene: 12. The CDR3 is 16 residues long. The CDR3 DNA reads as TGTGCCAGCACCCTCGGGCGGGCTAGCGGGGCCTACGAGCAGTACTTC. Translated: CASTLGRASGAYEQYF.

CDR3: CASTPTTNTEAFF. The CDR3 DNA is TGTGCCAGTACCCCGACAACGAACACTGAAGCTTTCTTT. The chain couples TRBV19 to TRBJ1-1; D not certain. CDR1 is LNHDA and CDR2 is SQIVND in the germline V gene (reference sequence). This CDR3 comprises 13 residues. Trimming pared 7 bases from V and 1 base from J, leaving 10 bases between.

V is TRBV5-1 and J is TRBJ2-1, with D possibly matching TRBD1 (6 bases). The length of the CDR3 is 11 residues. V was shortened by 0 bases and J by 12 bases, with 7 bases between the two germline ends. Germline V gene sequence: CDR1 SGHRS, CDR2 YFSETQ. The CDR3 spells CASSLEGGQFF. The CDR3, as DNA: TGCGCCAGCAGCTTGGAAGGGGGGCAGTTCTTC.

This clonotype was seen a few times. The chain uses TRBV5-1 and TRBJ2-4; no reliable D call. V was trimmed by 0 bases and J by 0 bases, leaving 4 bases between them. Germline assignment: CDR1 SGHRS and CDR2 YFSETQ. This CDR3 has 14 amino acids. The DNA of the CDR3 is TGCGCCAGCAGCTTGGTCCTAGCCAAAAACATTCAGTACTTC. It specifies CASSLVLAKNIQYF.

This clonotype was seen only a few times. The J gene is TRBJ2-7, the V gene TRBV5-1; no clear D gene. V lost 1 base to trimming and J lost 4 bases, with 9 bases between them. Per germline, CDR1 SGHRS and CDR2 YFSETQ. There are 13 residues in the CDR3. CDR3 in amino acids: CASSLNQNYEQYF. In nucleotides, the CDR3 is TGCGCCAGCAGCTTGAACCAGAATTACGAGCAGTACTTC.

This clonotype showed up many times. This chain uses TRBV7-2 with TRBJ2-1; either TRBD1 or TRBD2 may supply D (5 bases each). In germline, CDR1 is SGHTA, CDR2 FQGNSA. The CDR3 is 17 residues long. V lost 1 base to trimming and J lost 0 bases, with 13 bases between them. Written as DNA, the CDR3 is TGTGCCAGCAGCTTAGGGGGGATGGGGACCTCCTACAATGAGCAGTTCTTC. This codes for CASSLGGMGTSYNEQFF.